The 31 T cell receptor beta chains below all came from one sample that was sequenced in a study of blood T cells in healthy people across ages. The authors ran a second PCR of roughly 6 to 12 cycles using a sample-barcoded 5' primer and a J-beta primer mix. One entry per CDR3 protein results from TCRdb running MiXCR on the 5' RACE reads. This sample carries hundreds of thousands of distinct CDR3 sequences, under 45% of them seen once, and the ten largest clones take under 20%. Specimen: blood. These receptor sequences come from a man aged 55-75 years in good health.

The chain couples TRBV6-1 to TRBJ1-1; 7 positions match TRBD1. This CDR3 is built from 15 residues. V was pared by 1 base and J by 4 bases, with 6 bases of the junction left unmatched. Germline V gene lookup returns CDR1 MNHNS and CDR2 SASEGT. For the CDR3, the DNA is TGTGCCAGCAGTGAAGTTCCCCACAGGGGCACTGAAGCTTTCTTT. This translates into CASSEVPHRGTEAFF.

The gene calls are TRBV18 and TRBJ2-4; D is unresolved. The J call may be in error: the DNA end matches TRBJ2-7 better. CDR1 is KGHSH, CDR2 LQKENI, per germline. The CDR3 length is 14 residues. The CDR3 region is CASSPQETVYEQYF. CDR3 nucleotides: TGTGCCAGCTCACCACAGGAGACCGTCTACGAGCAGTACTTC.

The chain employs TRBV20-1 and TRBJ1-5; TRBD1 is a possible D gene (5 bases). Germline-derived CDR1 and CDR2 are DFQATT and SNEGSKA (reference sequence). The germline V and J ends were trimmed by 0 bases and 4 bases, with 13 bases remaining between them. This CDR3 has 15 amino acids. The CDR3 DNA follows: TGCAGTGCTAGAGAAGTCCAGGGACGAAATCAGCCCCAGCATTTT. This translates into CSAREVQGRNQPQHF.

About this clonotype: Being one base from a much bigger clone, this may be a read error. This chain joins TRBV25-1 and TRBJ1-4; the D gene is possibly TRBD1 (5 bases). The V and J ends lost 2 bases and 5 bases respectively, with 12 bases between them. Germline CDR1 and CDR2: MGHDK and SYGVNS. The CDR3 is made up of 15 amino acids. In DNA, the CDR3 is TGTGCCAGCAGTGAAGCGGGGGGGGGAAATGAAAAACTGTTTTTT. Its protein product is CASSEAGGGNEKLFF.

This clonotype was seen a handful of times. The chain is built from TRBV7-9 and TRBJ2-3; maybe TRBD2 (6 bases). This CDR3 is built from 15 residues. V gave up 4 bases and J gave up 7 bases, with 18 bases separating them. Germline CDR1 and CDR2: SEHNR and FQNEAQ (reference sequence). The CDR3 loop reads CASSSTSALTYTQYF. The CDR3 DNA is TGTGCCAGCAGCTCGACTAGTGCCCTCACTTATACGCAGTATTTT.

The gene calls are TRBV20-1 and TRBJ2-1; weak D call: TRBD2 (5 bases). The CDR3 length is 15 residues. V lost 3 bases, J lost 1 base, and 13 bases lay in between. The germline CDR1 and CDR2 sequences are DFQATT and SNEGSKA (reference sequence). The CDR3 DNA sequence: TGCAGTGCTAGTCTCGGCCAGCGGTCCTACAATGAGCAGTTCTTC. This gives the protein CSASLGQRSYNEQFF.

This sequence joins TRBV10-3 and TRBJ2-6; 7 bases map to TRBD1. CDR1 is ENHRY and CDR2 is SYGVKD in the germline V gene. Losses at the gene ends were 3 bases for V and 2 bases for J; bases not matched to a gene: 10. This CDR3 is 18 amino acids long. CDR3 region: CAISEAGTAGTGANVLTF. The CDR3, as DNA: TGTGCCATCAGTGAAGCCGGGACAGCTGGTACTGGGGCCAACGTCCTGACTTTC.

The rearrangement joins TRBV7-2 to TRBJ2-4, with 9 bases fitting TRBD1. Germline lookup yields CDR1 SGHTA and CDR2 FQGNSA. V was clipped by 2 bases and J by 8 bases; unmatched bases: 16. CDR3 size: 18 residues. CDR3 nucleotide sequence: TGTGCCAGCAGCTTATCAGTGAGACAGGGGGTCCCAAGGGACATTCAGTACTTC. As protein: CASSLSVRQGVPRDIQYF. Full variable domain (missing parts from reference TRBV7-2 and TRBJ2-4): GAGVSQSPSNKVTEKGKDVELRCDPISGHTALYWYRQSLGQGLEFLIYFQGNSAPDKSGLPSDRFSAERTGGSVSTLTIQRTQQEDSAVYLCASSLSVRQGVPRDIQYFGAGTRLSVL.

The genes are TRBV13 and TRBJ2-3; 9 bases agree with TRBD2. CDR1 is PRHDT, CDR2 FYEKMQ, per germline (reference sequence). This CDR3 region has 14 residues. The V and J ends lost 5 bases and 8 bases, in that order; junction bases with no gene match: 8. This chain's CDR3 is CASSAGLAVGTQYF. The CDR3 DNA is TGTGCCAGCAGCGCGGGACTAGCCGTGGGTACGCAGTATTTT. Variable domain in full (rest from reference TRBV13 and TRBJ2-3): AAGVIQSPRHLIKEKRETATLKCYPIPRHDTVYWYQQGPGQDPQFLISFYEKMQSDKGSIPDRFSAQQFSDYHSELNMSSLELGDSALYFCASSAGLAVGTQYFGPGTRLTVL.

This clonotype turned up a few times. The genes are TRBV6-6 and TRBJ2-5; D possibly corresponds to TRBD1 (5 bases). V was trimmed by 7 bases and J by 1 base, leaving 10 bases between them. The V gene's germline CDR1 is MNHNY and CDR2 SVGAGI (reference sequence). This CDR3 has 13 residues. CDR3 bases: TGTGCCAGCACCCGGACAACCCAAGAGACCCAGTACTTC. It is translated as CASTRTTQETQYF.

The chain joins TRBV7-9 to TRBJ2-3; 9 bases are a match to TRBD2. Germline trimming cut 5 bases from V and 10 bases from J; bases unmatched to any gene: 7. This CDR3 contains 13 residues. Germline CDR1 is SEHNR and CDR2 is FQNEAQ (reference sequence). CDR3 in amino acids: CASSPGGLAAQYF. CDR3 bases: TGTGCCAGCAGCCCGGGGGGACTAGCTGCGCAGTATTTT.

CDR3 DNA: TGTGCCAGCAGTTTTGGACTAGCGGGGCGTGAGCAGTTCTTC. This gives the protein CASSFGLAGREQFF. The rearrangement joins TRBV6-5 to TRBJ2-1, with 12 nucleotides matching TRBD2. Per germline, CDR1 MNHEY and CDR2 SVGAGI. The CDR3 runs to 14 residues. The trim removed 4 bases at V and 9 bases at J, leaving 4 bases unmatched.

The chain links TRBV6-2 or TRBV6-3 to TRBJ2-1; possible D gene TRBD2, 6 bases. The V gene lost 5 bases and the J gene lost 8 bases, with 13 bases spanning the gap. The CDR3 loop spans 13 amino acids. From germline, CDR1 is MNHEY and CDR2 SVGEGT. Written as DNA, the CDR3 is TGTGCCAGCAGTCGACTAGATCGGGATGAGCAGTTCTTC. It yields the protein CASSRLDRDEQFF.

This CDR3 is CASSNSGQGREQFF. CDR3 nucleotide sequence: TGTGCCAGCTCAAACTCCGGACAGGGGCGGGAGCAGTTCTTC. The chain has TRBV18 and TRBJ2-1, with 9 bases matching TRBD1. This CDR3 comprises 14 residues. Germline V gives CDR1 KGHSH, CDR2 LQKENI. The V and J ends lost 5 bases and 10 bases, in that order; junction bases with no gene match: 9.

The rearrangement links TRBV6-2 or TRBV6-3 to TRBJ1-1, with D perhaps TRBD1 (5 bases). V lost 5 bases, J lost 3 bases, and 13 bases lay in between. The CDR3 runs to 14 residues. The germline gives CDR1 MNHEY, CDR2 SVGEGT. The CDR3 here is CASSPPGGDTEAFF. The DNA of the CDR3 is TGTGCCAGCAGTCCCCCGGGGGGGGACACTGAAGCTTTCTTT.

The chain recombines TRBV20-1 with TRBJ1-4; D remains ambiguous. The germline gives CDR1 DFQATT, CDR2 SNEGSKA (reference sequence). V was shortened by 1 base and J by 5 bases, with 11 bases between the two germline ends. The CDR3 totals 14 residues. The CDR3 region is CSARVGTGNEKLFF. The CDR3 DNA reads TGCAGTGCTAGAGTGGGTACGGGCAATGAAAAACTGTTTTTT.

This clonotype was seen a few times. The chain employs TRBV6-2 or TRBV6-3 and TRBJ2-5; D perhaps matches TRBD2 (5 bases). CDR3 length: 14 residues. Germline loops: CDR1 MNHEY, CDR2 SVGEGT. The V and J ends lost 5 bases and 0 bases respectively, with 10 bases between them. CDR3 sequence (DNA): TGTGCCAGCAGTGGCGGGTGGAACCAAGAGACCCAGTACTTC. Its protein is CASSGGWNQETQYF.

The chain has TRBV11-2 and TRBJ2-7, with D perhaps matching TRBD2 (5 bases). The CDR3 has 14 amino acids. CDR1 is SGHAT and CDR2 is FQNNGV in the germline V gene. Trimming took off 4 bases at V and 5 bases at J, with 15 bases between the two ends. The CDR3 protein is CASSSRGNYNEQYF. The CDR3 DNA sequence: TGTGCCAGCAGCTCCCGAGGGAACTACAACGAGCAGTACTTC.

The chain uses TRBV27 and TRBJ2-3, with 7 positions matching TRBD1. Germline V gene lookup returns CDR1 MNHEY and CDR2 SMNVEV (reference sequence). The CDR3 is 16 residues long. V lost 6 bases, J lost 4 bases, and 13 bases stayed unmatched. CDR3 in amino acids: CASSRTRQGRPDTQYF. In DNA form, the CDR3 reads TGTGCCAGCAGCCGAACCCGACAGGGTCGTCCAGATACGCAGTATTTT.

CDR3 amino acids: CASSYDPYGYTF. The CDR3 DNA reads TGTGCCAGCAGTTACGATCCCTATGGCTACACCTTC. This rearrangement joins TRBV6-5 to TRBJ1-2; no clear D gene. The CDR3 loop spans 12 amino acids. Trimming took off 2 bases at V and 4 bases at J, with 5 bases between the two ends. CDR1 is MNHEY, CDR2 SVGAGI, per germline.

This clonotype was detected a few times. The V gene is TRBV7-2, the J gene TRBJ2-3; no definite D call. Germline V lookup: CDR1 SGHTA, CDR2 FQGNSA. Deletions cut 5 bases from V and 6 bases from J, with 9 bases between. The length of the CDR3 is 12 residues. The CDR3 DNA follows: TGTGCCAGCAGCGCACAGACCGATACGCAGTATTTT. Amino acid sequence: CASSAQTDTQYF.

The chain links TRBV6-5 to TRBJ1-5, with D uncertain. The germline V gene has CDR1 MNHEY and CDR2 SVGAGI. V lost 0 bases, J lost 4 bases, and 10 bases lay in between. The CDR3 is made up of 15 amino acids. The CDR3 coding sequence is TGTGCCAGCAGTTACTCGTCCGGGAGTAATCAGCCCCAGCATTTT. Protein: CASSYSSGSNQPQHF.

CDR3 DNA sequence: TGTGCCAGCAGTTACGCGGAGGACAGGGAGCAGCCCCAGCATTTT. It encodes CASSYAEDREQPQHF. The chain combines TRBV6-2 or TRBV6-3 with TRBJ1-5, with 8 bases that match TRBD1. The CDR3 is 15 residues long. CDR1 and CDR2 from the germline V gene are MNHEY and SVGEGT. V lost 2 bases to trimming and J lost 7 bases; unmatched junction nucleotides: 7.

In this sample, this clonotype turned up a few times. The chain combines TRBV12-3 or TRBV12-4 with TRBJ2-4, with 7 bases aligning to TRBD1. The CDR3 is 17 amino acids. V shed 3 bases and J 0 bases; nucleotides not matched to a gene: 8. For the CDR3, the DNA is TGTGCCAGCAGTTTTGAGACAGGGACGAGAGCCAAAAACATTCAGTACTTC. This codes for CASSFETGTRAKNIQYF.

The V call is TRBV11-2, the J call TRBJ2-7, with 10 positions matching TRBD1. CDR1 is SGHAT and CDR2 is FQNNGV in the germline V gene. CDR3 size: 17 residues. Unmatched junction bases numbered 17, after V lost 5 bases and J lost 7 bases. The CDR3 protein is CASSTLLWTGGWNEQYF. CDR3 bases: TGTGCCAGCAGCACCCTCCTTTGGACAGGGGGATGGAATGAGCAGTACTTC.

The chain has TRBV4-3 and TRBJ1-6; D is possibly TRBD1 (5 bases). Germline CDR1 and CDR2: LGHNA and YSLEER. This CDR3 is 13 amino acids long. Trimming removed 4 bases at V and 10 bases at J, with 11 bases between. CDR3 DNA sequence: TGCGCCAGCAGCCGACAGTCTAGCTCACCCCTCCACTTT. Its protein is CASSRQSSSPLHF.

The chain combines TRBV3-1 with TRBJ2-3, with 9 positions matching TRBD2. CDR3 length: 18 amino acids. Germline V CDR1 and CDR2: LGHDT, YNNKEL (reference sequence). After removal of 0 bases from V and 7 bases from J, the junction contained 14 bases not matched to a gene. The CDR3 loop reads CASSQDGPPSGARYTQYF. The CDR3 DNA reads TGTGCCAGCAGCCAAGATGGGCCGCCTAGCGGGGCTCGGTATACGCAGTATTTT.

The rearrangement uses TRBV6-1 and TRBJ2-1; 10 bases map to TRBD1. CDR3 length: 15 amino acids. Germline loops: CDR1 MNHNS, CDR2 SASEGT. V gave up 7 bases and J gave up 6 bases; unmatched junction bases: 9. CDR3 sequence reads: CASTRGQGGLNEQFF. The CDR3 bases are TGTGCCAGCACTAGAGGACAGGGGGGCCTCAATGAGCAGTTCTTC.

CDR3 in amino acids: CASTGFRTKEAFF. CDR3 nucleotides: TGTGCCAGCACCGGTTTCCGGACAAAAGAAGCTTTCTTT. The chain is built from TRBV27 and TRBJ1-1, with D possibly being TRBD1 (5 bases). The germline CDR1 and CDR2 sequences are MNHEY and SMNVEV (reference sequence). This CDR3 comprises 13 residues. V dropped 7 bases and J dropped 8 bases, with 17 bases sitting between them.

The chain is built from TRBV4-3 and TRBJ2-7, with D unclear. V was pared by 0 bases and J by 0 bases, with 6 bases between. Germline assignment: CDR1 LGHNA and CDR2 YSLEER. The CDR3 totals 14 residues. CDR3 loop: CASSQDRLSYEQYF. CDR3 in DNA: TGCGCCAGCAGCCAAGACCGCCTCTCCTACGAGCAGTACTTC.

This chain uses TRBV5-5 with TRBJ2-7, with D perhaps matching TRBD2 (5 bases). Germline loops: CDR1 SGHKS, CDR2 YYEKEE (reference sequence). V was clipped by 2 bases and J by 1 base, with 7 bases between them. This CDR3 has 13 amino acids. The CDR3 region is CASSFRESYEQYF. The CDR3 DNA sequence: TGTGCCAGCAGCTTCCGGGAATCCTACGAGCAGTACTTC. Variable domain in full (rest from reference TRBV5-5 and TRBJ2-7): DAGVTQSPTHLIKTRGQQVTLRCSPISGHKSVSWYQQVLGQGPQFIFQYYEKEERGRGNFPDRFSARQFPNYSSELNVNALLLGDSALYLCASSFRESYEQYFGPGTRLTVT.